The 29 T cell receptor beta chains below come from one sample, sequenced in a study of T cell responses to AZD1222 COVID-19 vaccine. TCRdb's table, derived via immunoSEQ multiplex PCR, lists solely in-frame clones and lacks some. This table holds about 260,000 clones, over 90% found once. This material consisted of peripheral blood, taken on day 0 of AZD1222 vaccination. The receptors were sampled from an adult in good health.

V and J are TRBV10-3 and TRBJ1-5, with a tentative D call TRBD1 (6 bases). The V end lost 11 bases, the J end lost 3 bases, and 14 bases lay between the germline ends. From germline, CDR1 is ENHRY and CDR2 SYGVKD. The CDR3 sequence is 13 residues long. This chain's CDR3 is CASNRETNQPQHF. CDR3 bases: TGTGCCTCGAACAGGGAAACCAATCAGCCCCAGCATTTT.

The gene calls are TRBV10-3 and TRBJ2-7, with 7 positions matching TRBD1. The trim removed 4 bases at V and 2 bases at J, leaving 2 bases unmatched. CDR1 ENHRY and CDR2 SYGVKD come from the germline V gene. The CDR3 runs 13 residues. The CDR3 reads CAISGQGAYEQYF. CDR3 DNA: TGTGCCATCAGTGGACAGGGTGCCTACGAGCAGTACTTC.

The chain uses TRBV19 and TRBJ1-2; a weak D match, TRBD1 (5 bases). This CDR3 is built from 17 residues. Trimming removed 7 bases from V and 4 bases from J, with 25 bases in between. From germline, CDR1 is LNHDA and CDR2 SQIVND (reference sequence). This chain's CDR3 is CASTQAGLTDRFYGYTF. The CDR3 coding sequence is TGTGCCAGTACCCAAGCCGGTTTGACAGATCGCTTCTATGGCTACACCTTC.

The chain is built from TRBV11-2 and TRBJ2-1, with D perhaps matching TRBD1 or TRBD2 (5 bases each). The CDR3 contains 15 residues. The V end was cut by 6 bases, the J end by 6 bases, with 18 bases between. Germline lookup yields CDR1 SGHAT and CDR2 FQNNGV. This chain's CDR3 is CASSHQGRTPNEQFF. CDR3 coding DNA: TGTGCCAGCAGTCACCAGGGACGGACTCCCAATGAGCAGTTCTTC.

The chain joins TRBV14 to TRBJ2-1; D is perhaps TRBD1 (5 bases). V was clipped by 1 base and J by 12 bases, with 16 bases between them. This CDR3 is built from 14 residues. Germline V gene data show CDR1 as SGHDN and CDR2 as FVKESK. The CDR3 loop reads CASSQGTWARWQFF. Here the CDR3 DNA reads TGTGCCAGCAGCCAAGGGACATGGGCTCGGTGGCAGTTCTTC.

CDR3 DNA sequence: TGTGCCAGCAGGGGGGGCTCGTACGAGCAGTACTTC. Its protein product is CASRGGSYEQYF. The chain carries TRBV6-5 and TRBJ2-7; D could derive from TRBD1 or TRBD2 (6 bases each). Germline V lookup: CDR1 MNHEY, CDR2 SVGAGI. V was trimmed by 6 bases and J by 4 bases, leaving 10 bases between them. This CDR3 has 12 residues.

The DNA for the CDR3 is TGTGCCGGGGACAGGGGCCGAAACACCATATATTTT. Its protein product is CAGDRGRNTIYF. The chain recombines TRBV30 with TRBJ1-3, with 10 positions matching TRBD1. The V gene's germline CDR1 is GTSNPN and CDR2 SVGIG (reference sequence). CDR3 length: 12 amino acids. V lost 8 bases to trimming and J lost 5 bases; unmatched junction nucleotides: 3.

The chain links TRBV9 to TRBJ1-5; 8 nucleotides line up with TRBD1. The V segment lost 0 bases and the J segment 7 bases; nucleotides outside the gene matches: 0. The CDR3 covers 13 residues. CDR1 SGDLS and CDR2 YYNGEE come from the germline V gene. The CDR3, as DNA: TGTGCCAGCAGCGTAGGACAGGGGCAGCCCCAGCATTTT. Translating it yields CASSVGQGQPQHF.

The rearrangement uses TRBV5-8 and TRBJ1-1; the D is unclear. Germline V lookup: CDR1 SGHTS, CDR2 YDEGEE. V was trimmed by 1 base and J by 0 bases, leaving 10 bases between them. This CDR3 spans 15 amino acids. The CDR3 DNA follows: TGTGCCAGCAGCTTGAGAACACCCATGAACACTGAAGCTTTCTTT. This gives the protein CASSLRTPMNTEAFF.

This clone was seen a few times. The chain joins TRBV7-8 to TRBJ1-1; the D gene is possibly TRBD1 (6 bases). This CDR3 has 14 amino acids. The V gene's germline CDR1 is SGHVS and CDR2 FQNEAQ. The ends were cut back, 5 bases at V and 6 bases at J, with 16 bases in the middle. The CDR3 spells CASSQSRGFSEAFF. Written as DNA, the CDR3 is TGTGCCAGCAGCCAGTCCAGGGGATTCTCTGAAGCTTTCTTT.

The genes are TRBV5-1 and TRBJ1-1, with 9 bases identical to TRBD1. V lost 0 bases and J lost 1; bases outside the gene matches: 4. Germline CDR1 is SGHRS and CDR2 is YFSETQ. This CDR3 has 16 residues. CDR3 residues: CASSLEGQGQNTEAFF. CDR3 sequence (DNA): TGCGCCAGCAGCTTGGAGGGACAGGGACAGAACACTGAAGCTTTCTTT.

A single count supports this clone. The CDR3 DNA sequence: TGTGCCAGCAGTAAGTGGGTGAGCACAGATACGCAGTATTTT. Protein product: CASSKWVSTDTQYF. This chain links TRBV2 with TRBJ2-3; D is unclear. V lost 5 bases to trimming and J lost 0 bases, with 9 bases between them. The CDR3 is made up of 14 amino acids. Germline V gene sequence: CDR1 SNHLY, CDR2 FYNNEI. Full variable domain (rest looked up from reference TRBV2 and TRBJ2-3): EPEVTQTPSHQVTQMGQEVILRCVPISNHLYFYWYRQILGQKVEFLVSFYNNEISEKSEIFDDQFSVERPDGSNFTLKIRSTKLEDSAMYFCASSKWVSTDTQYFGPGTRLTVL.

The V and J genes are TRBV5-1 and TRBJ1-4; tentatively, D is TRBD1 (5 bases). V was trimmed by 1 base and J by 4 bases, leaving 8 bases between them. The germline V gene has CDR1 SGHRS and CDR2 YFSETQ. CDR3 length equals 14 residues. In DNA, the CDR3 is TGCGCCAGCAGCTTGTCAGGGATTAATGAAAAACTGTTTTTT. As protein: CASSLSGINEKLFF.

V usage is TRBV5-5 and J usage is TRBJ2-1; 7 positions agree with TRBD2. Unmatched junction bases numbered 7, after V lost 7 bases and J lost 3 bases. From germline, CDR1 is SGHKS and CDR2 YYEKEE (reference sequence). CDR3 length: 14 residues. This CDR3 is CASLRASGYNEQFF. The DNA for the CDR3 is TGTGCCAGCCTCCGGGCTAGCGGCTACAATGAGCAGTTCTTC.

V usage is TRBV6-2 or TRBV6-3 and J usage is TRBJ2-7, with a tentative D call TRBD1 (5 bases). Per germline, CDR1 MNHEY and CDR2 SVGEGT. The CDR3 sequence is 15 residues long. Trimming removed 4 bases from V and 0 bases from J, with 13 bases in between. The CDR3 region is CASSSDWGFSYEQYF. Written as DNA, the CDR3 is TGTGCCAGCAGTTCCGATTGGGGCTTCTCCTACGAGCAGTACTTC.

The rearrangement joins TRBV9 to TRBJ2-2, with TRBD1 matching over 7 bases. There are 15 residues in the CDR3. CDR1 is SGDLS, CDR2 YYNGEE, per germline. V shed 4 bases, J shed 3 bases, and the junction held 6 bases outside the gene matches. The CDR3 nucleotides are TGTGCCAGCAGCACTCGGGACAGTTACACCGGGGAGCTGTTTTTT. It yields the protein CASSTRDSYTGELFF.

This clone was counted only a few times. J is TRBJ1-2 and V is TRBV27, with 8 bases matching TRBD1. V was clipped by 6 bases and J by 8 bases; unmatched bases: 11. This CDR3 is built from 14 residues. Germline CDR1 is MNHEY and CDR2 is SMNVEV (reference sequence). The CDR3 DNA reads as TGTGCCAGCAGCGCGACAGGGGTACCGCGGGGCTACACCTTC. As protein: CASSATGVPRGYTF.

The chain employs TRBV10-1 and TRBJ1-5; 7 nucleotides match TRBD1. CDR1 is WNHNN and CDR2 is SYGVQD in the germline V gene (reference sequence). The CDR3 has 16 residues. The V segment lost 6 bases and the J segment 0 bases; nucleotides outside the gene matches: 8. The CDR3 here is CASRRQGVISNQPQHF. The CDR3 bases are TGCGCCAGCAGGAGACAGGGAGTGATTAGCAATCAGCCCCAGCATTTT.

The V call is TRBV24-1, the J call TRBJ2-2; TRBD2 is a possible D gene (5 bases). Trimming left V 5 bases short and J 4 bases short, with 7 bases between. Germline CDR1 reads KGHDR; CDR2 reads SFDVKD. This CDR3 region has 13 residues. Here the CDR3 reads CATSVGVTGELFF. The CDR3 region has the DNA TGTGCCACCAGTGTCGGGGTCACCGGGGAGCTGTTTTTT.

The chain combines TRBV28 with TRBJ1-4; D not resolved. The CDR3 totals 15 residues. Trimming took off 3 bases at V and 1 base at J, with 9 bases between the two ends. Germline values: CDR1 MDHEN, CDR2 SYDVKM. Written as DNA, the CDR3 is TGTGCCAGCAGTTTTGATAGGAAAACTAATGAAAAACTGTTTTTT. Translation gives CASSFDRKTNEKLFF.

The chain links TRBV27 to TRBJ1-5, with D tentatively TRBD1 (5 bases). The CDR3 runs to 14 residues. Trimming cost V 6 bases and J 2 bases, with 11 bases left between them. The germline V gene has CDR1 MNHEY and CDR2 SMNVEV (reference sequence). The CDR3 region is CASSRGVGNQPQHF. The CDR3 region has the DNA TGTGCCAGCAGCCGGGGGGTTGGCAATCAGCCCCAGCATTTT.

The V gene is TRBV5-1, the J gene TRBJ2-5, with 10 bases matching TRBD1. Germline V gives CDR1 SGHRS, CDR2 YFSETQ. The J segment lost 5 bases and the V segment lost 7 bases, leaving 8 bases of the junction unmatched. The CDR3 is 14 residues long. The CDR3 protein is CASAPGQGIETQYF. As DNA, the CDR3 is TGCGCCAGCGCGCCGGGACAGGGGATTGAGACCCAGTACTTC.

The rearrangement joins TRBV9 to TRBJ1-6; D is perhaps TRBD1 (6 bases). Germline V lookup: CDR1 SGDLS, CDR2 YYNGEE. The V end lost 4 bases, the J end lost 10 bases, and 18 bases lay between the germline ends. The CDR3 sequence is 15 residues long. The CDR3: CASSYADSLESPLHF. The CDR3 DNA sequence: TGTGCCAGCAGCTACGCGGACAGCCTTGAATCACCCCTCCACTTT.

The chain combines TRBV10-2 with TRBJ1-1, with D tentatively TRBD1 (5 bases). Germline V gene data show CDR1 as WSHSY and CDR2 as SAAADI. The V gene lost 8 bases and the J gene lost 0 bases, with 13 bases spanning the gap. The CDR3 has 14 residues. CDR3 region: CASQTALMNTEAFF. The CDR3 nucleotides are TGCGCCAGCCAGACAGCGCTCATGAACACTGAAGCTTTCTTT.

A single count supports this clone. The chain is built from TRBV27 and TRBJ2-1; 9 bases match TRBD2. The CDR3 contains 15 residues. The V gene's germline CDR1 is MNHEY and CDR2 SMNVEV (reference sequence). J gave up 11 bases and V 5 bases, and 13 bases lay outside the gene matches. In DNA form, the CDR3 reads TGTGCCAGCAGTCCCCCGGGACTAGCAATCCTGAAGCAGTTCTTC. Residues: CASSPPGLAILKQFF.

The table lists this clone with a count of one. The rearrangement uses TRBV25-1 and TRBJ2-2; 8 bases agree with TRBD1. The CDR3 spans 14 residues. Germline V gives CDR1 MGHDK, CDR2 SYGVNS. The CDR3 loop is CAHSGQGNTGELFF. The CDR3 DNA sequence: TGTGCACATTCCGGACAGGGGAACACCGGGGAGCTGTTTTTT.

V gene TRBV7-3 combines with J gene TRBJ1-1; D is unclear. The CDR3 sequence is 13 residues long. The V and J ends lost 1 base and 5 bases respectively, with 8 bases between them. CDR1 SGHTA and CDR2 FQGTGA come from the germline V gene. Here the CDR3 reads CASSLMVGTEAFF. The CDR3 nucleotides read TGTGCCAGCAGCTTAATGGTGGGGACTGAAGCTTTCTTT.

This chain links TRBV19 with TRBJ1-6, with 7 positions matching TRBD1. Germline V gene lookup returns CDR1 LNHDA and CDR2 SQIVND (reference sequence). CDR3 length: 12 residues. The V segment lost 5 bases and the J segment 15 bases; nucleotides outside the gene matches: 7. CDR3 sequence (DNA): TGTGCCAGTAGTCCTCAGACAGGGCTCCTCCACTTT. Its translation is CASSPQTGLLHF. The full variable domain, in which reference TRBV19 and TRBJ1-6 provide the parts outside the CDR3, is DGGITQSPKYLFRKEGQNVTLSCEQNLNHDAMYWYRQDPGQGLRLIYYSQIVNDFQKGDIAEGYSVSREKKESFPLTVTSAQKNPTAFYLCASSPQTGLLHFGNGTRLTVT.

The chain uses TRBV28 and TRBJ2-1; 10 positions match TRBD2. V trimming: 5 bases; J trimming: 8 bases; junction bases outside the gene matches: 27. Per germline, CDR1 MDHEN and CDR2 SYDVKM. This CDR3 spans 21 amino acids. The CDR3 is CASSGVGQGKLLAGRFHEQFF. The CDR3 DNA sequence: TGTGCCAGCAGTGGAGTTGGGCAGGGTAAACTACTAGCGGGAAGGTTCCATGAGCAGTTCTTC.